This TCR beta chain was documented in a study of shared clonotypes between healthy human individuals. Study-wide results and caveats: Several donors showed sharing of around 5% of naive CD4 clonotypes.

It was about 210 ng DNA, 25,000 to 35,000 T cell genomes, that sorted-subset replicate PCRs used. Original processing methods: Junction-only sequences without quality scores were provided by ImmunoSEQ, so filtering was different. TCRdb's table, derived via immunoSEQ multiplex PCR, lists solely in-frame clones and lacks some. V, J and clone size are those of that table, while D and trimming were read from the DNA. The sample lists around 600,000 clones; 95% to 98% were seen once. About this clone itself: What it binds is not known. The junction departs from germline at one end; a sequencing error may be responsible.

Germline CDR1 reads LNHDA; CDR2 reads SQIVND (reference sequence). CDR3 length equals 16 residues. Naive CD8 isolation took CD45RO-negative cells positively selected for CCR7 and excluded terminally differentiated effector memory CD45RA+ cells. This chain links TRBV19 with TRBJ2-1; D may be TRBD1 or TRBD2 (5 bases each). Sequenced sample: naive CD8+ T cells sorted from blood. The receptor was isolated from a man aged 25-45 years in good health. CDR3 sequence reads: CASSNLRDQSYNEQFF. The CDR3 bases are TGTGCCAGTAGCAACCTCCGGGACCAGTCCTATAATGAGCAGTTCTTC.